A selection of T cell receptor beta chains follows, all from one sample in a study of T-cell memory formation after mild COVID-19. TCRdb re-called the 5' RACE reads with MiXCR, one entry per CDR3 protein. The table lists under 300,000 distinct CDR3 sequences, less than 9.5% of them singletons, with about 20% in the top ten. Sequencing was carried out using PBMCs or a T cell subset sorted from them (not recorded which). The receptors come from a man between 18 and 29 years old who had mild COVID-19 (a few samples of this study predate the infection). Cell type and time point are not known. Both conserved end residues are part of each CDR3. The D gene is left open where the match is weak. Part of the rows lack a size; the others show once, few, many or a class for expanded clones.

V gene	J gene	clone size	D gene	CDR3 protein	CDR3 DNA
TRBV12-3/TRBV12-4	TRBJ2-5	.	.	CASSYRQQETQYF	TGTGCCAGCAGTTATAGGCAACAAGAGACCCAGTACTTC
TRBV20-1	TRBJ1-1	few	.	CSARDTGGNTEAFF	TGCAGTGCTAGAGATACAGGTGGGAACACTGAAGCTTTCTTT
TRBV9	TRBJ1-2	.	.	CASSPRHQYGYTF	TGTGCCAGCAGCCCCCGGCACCAATATGGCTACACCTTC
TRBV6-5	TRBJ1-1	few	.	CASSYSREGAGTEAFF	TGTGCCAGCAGTTACTCGAGGGAGGGCGCGGGCACTGAAGCTTTCTTT
TRBV9	TRBJ1-2	.	.	CASSVGSRSGYGYTF	TGTGCCAGCAGCGTCGGATCAAGGTCTGGCTATGGCTACACCTTC
TRBV5-1	TRBJ2-5	few	.	CASSLGQIQETQYF	TGCGCCAGCAGCTTGGGACAGATCCAAGAGACCCAGTACTTC
TRBV7-9	TRBJ2-1	few	TRBD2	CASTRRGGPNEQFF	TGTGCCAGCACCCGCCGGGGGGGCCCGAATGAGCAGTTCTTC
TRBV3-1	TRBJ1-1	.	.	CASSHRDLNTEAFF	TGTGCCAGCAGCCATCGGGACTTGAACACTGAAGCTTTCTTT
TRBV7-3	TRBJ2-2	few	TRBD2	CASSSGLAANGELFF	TGTGCCAGCAGCTCGGGACTAGCGGCAAATGGGGAGCTGTTTTTT
TRBV27	TRBJ2-3	few	.	CASSSWDTQYF	TGTGCCAGCAGTTCATGGGATACGCAGTATTTT
TRBV7-9	TRBJ1-4	few	.	CASSSPIPIKLFF	TGTGCCAGCAGCTCCCCAATACCGATAAAACTGTTTTTT
TRBV11-2	TRBJ2-7	.	.	CASSPGARAPGEQYF	TGTGCCAGCAGCCCAGGGGCTCGGGCCCCTGGCGAGCAGTACTTC
TRBV9	TRBJ2-2	.	.	CASSVGTGELFF	TGTGCCAGCAGCGTAGGCACCGGGGAGCTGTTTTTT
TRBV19	TRBJ2-2	few	TRBD1	CASSRTGTGNTGELFF	TGTGCCAGTTCAAGAACCGGGACAGGCAACACCGGGGAGCTGTTTTTT
TRBV7-2	TRBJ1-1	.	.	CASSRVGSEAFF	TGTGCCAGCAGCCGAGTTGGGTCTGAAGCTTTCTTT
TRBV28	TRBJ2-1	.	.	CASTRAYNEQFF	TGTGCCAGCACCCGGGCCTACAATGAGCAGTTCTTC
TRBV4-1	TRBJ2-5	.	.	CASSHLVGAQETQYF	TGCGCCAGCAGCCATCTGGTAGGGGCCCAAGAGACCCAGTACTTC
TRBV20-1	TRBJ1-2	.	.	CSARVLQDGNYGYTF	TGCAGTGCTAGAGTTTTACAGGACGGAAACTATGGCTACACCTTC
TRBV5-1	TRBJ2-1	.	TRBD1	CASSSRTGIREQFF	TGCGCCAGCAGCTCGAGGACAGGGATCCGTGAGCAGTTCTTC
TRBV7-8	TRBJ1-6	few	.	CASSRWRAGRPPSPLHF	TGTGCCAGCAGCCGATGGCGGGCGGGCAGACCCCCTTCACCCCTCCACTTT
TRBV10-3	TRBJ2-1	.	TRBD2	CAISDQASGYNEQFF	TGTGCCATCAGTGATCAGGCTAGCGGATACAATGAGCAGTTCTTC
TRBV12-3/TRBV12-4	TRBJ2-3	few	TRBD2	CASSLQRGRRHTQYF	TGTGCCAGCAGTTTACAGCGGGGCCGACGGCATACGCAGTATTTT
TRBV11-2	TRBJ1-1	few	.	CASSLVLGGTEAFF	TGTGCCAGCAGCTTAGTATTGGGGGGCACTGAAGCTTTCTTT
TRBV20-1	TRBJ2-4	few	.	CSESGLVKNIQYF	TGCAGTGAAAGTGGTCTAGTCAAAAACATTCAGTACTTC
TRBV7-2	TRBJ1-5	many	.	CASSLAPDQPQHF	TGTGCCAGCAGCTTAGCGCCGGATCAGCCCCAGCATTTT
TRBV6-6	TRBJ1-6	.	TRBD1	CASSSDRVSSYNSPLHF	TGTGCCAGCAGCTCGGACAGGGTGAGCTCCTATAATTCACCCCTCCACTTT
TRBV5-1	TRBJ2-2	few	.	CASRQPGSNTGELFF	TGCGCCAGCAGGCAACCTGGGTCGAACACCGGGGAGCTGTTTTTT
TRBV12-3/TRBV12-4	TRBJ2-5	.	TRBD1	CASSGQGRETQYF	TGTGCCAGCAGCGGACAGGGGAGGGAGACCCAGTACTTC
TRBV5-5	TRBJ1-3	.	.	CASSLGQSSDTIYF	TGTGCCAGCAGCTTGGGTCAGTCCTCGGACACCATATATTTT
TRBV7-2	TRBJ2-1	few	.	CASSLNRVHEQFF	TGTGCCAGCAGCTTAAACCGGGTCCATGAGCAGTTCTTC
TRBV6-6	TRBJ2-3	.	.	CASGPGLDTQYF	TGTGCCAGCGGGCCCGGGCTAGATACGCAGTATTTT
TRBV12-3/TRBV12-4	TRBJ1-2	few	TRBD1	CASSGSTGVGYTF	TGTGCCAGCAGTGGGTCGACAGGGGTCGGCTACACCTTC
TRBV27	TRBJ1-1	few	TRBD1	CASRIIGTGGMNTEAFF	TGTGCCAGCAGAATTATAGGTACAGGGGGGATGAACACTGAAGCTTTCTTT
TRBV27	TRBJ2-5	few	.	CASSSVVPSIQETQYF	TGTGCCAGCAGTAGTGTGGTTCCATCAATTCAAGAGACCCAGTACTTC
TRBV7-6	TRBJ1-6	.	.	CASSQMELDSYNSPLHF	TGTGCCAGCAGCCAAATGGAGCTTGACTCCTATAATTCACCCCTCCACTTT
TRBV7-2	TRBJ2-1	.	.	CASSLDWGNYNEQFF	TGTGCCAGCAGCTTAGATTGGGGGAACTACAATGAGCAGTTCTTC
TRBV7-2	TRBJ1-1	.	.	CASSFSPGRTTEAFF	TGTGCCAGCAGCTTTTCGCCGGGACGGACCACTGAAGCTTTCTTT
TRBV4-1	TRBJ1-2	.	.	CASSADSLFYGYTF	TGCGCCAGCAGTGCGGACAGCCTCTTCTATGGCTACACCTTC
TRBV4-1	TRBJ2-6	few	.	CASSQVGSGANVLTF	TGCGCCAGCAGCCAAGTAGGGTCTGGGGCCAACGTCCTGACTTTC
TRBV12-3/TRBV12-4	TRBJ2-6	many	TRBD1	CASSLRGSGANVLTF	TGTGCCAGCAGCCTCAGGGGGTCCGGGGCCAACGTCCTGACTTTC
TRBV11-2	TRBJ2-2	.	.	CASSLVRSPSNTGELFF	TGTGCCAGCAGCTTAGTACGTTCGCCATCGAACACCGGGGAGCTGTTTTTT
TRBV29-1	TRBJ2-2	.	TRBD1	CSGTGSTGELFF	TGCAGCGGGACAGGGAGCACCGGGGAGCTGTTTTTT
TRBV20-1	TRBJ1-1	.	TRBD1	CSARAQGARAEAFF	TGCAGTGCTAGGGCACAGGGGGCGAGGGCTGAAGCTTTCTTT
TRBV5-4	TRBJ2-5	many	.	CASSPTGIGQETQYF	TGTGCCAGCAGCCCCACAGGGATAGGTCAAGAGACCCAGTACTTC